A single sample is the source of the 5 T cell receptor beta chains below, sequenced in a study of CD8 T cells in ankylosing spondylitis. Study-wide results and limits: Within ankylosing spondylitis blood, a TCR beta motif made up of under 10 highly homologous variants appeared to be characteristic.

MiXCR, applied by TCRdb to the 5' RACE reads, yields one record per CDR3 protein. Here the sample spans about 480,000 distinct CDR3 sequences, about a sixth being singletons. Their antigen targets remain unknown. Sequencing used blood, either unsorted or a sorted T cell fraction (not recorded which). These receptors all stem from a male donor with ankylosing spondylitis.

There are a few counts of this clonotype. The CDR3 region is CASSRAGFGETQYF. In DNA form, the CDR3 reads TGTGCCAGCAGCCGAGCGGGATTCGGGGAGACCCAGTACTTC. V and J are TRBV12-3 or TRBV12-4 and TRBJ2-5; 7 positions match TRBD2. The CDR3 has 14 residues. V lost 6 bases to trimming and J lost 5 bases; unmatched junction nucleotides: 9.

This clonotype showed up just a few times. This chain uses TRBV19 with TRBJ2-7, with TRBD1 matching over 8 bases. Trimming cost V 6 bases and J 3 bases; bases outside gene matches: 7. Germline-derived CDR1 and CDR2 are LNHDA and SQIVND (reference sequence). This CDR3 region has 14 residues. In DNA form, the CDR3 reads TGTGCCAGTAGGAGGACAGGGTCGAACTACGAGCAGTACTTC. Residues: CASRRTGSNYEQYF.

This clonotype was picked up a small number of times. J is TRBJ2-1 and V is TRBV6-2 or TRBV6-3; weak D call: TRBD1 (5 bases). The CDR3 is made up of 13 amino acids. Germline CDR1 MNHEY, CDR2 SVGEGT. V dropped 8 bases and J dropped 6 bases, with 14 bases sitting between them. Here the CDR3 reads CASQGALGNEQFF. The DNA of the CDR3 is TGTGCCAGCCAGGGCGCATTAGGCAATGAGCAGTTCTTC.

This chain uses TRBV14 with TRBJ1-2; D may be TRBD1 (6 bases). Germline V CDR1 and CDR2: SGHDN, FVKESK. V lost 1 base, J lost 4 bases, and 13 bases lay in between. This CDR3 is 15 amino acids long. CDR3 region: CASSQVSGTLYGYTF. The CDR3 nucleotides are TGTGCCAGCAGCCAAGTATCCGGGACACTCTATGGCTACACCTTC.

The V and J genes are TRBV9 and TRBJ1-5; D unclear. CDR1 is SGDLS and CDR2 is YYNGEE in the germline V gene. Trimming left V 0 bases short and J 4 bases short, with 11 bases between. The CDR3 is made up of 15 amino acids. The CDR3 here is CASSVGPETNQPQHF. The DNA of the CDR3 is TGTGCCAGCAGCGTAGGGCCGGAAACAAATCAGCCCCAGCATTTT.